Listed here is a single TCR beta chain. The antigen remains unidentified. Sorts performed in triplicate captured 300,000 to 350,000 cells each from every CD8+ T cell subset. The data stem from a study of CXCR3-negative and CXCR3-positive naive CD8 T cells. The wider study: Total TRB output reached 120 million to 150 million reads, about 1.5 +/- 0.3 million per library. Notes on the study in general: Diversity ran similarly high across both naive subsets but far lower in memory CD8+ cells. Naive subsets did not differ in surface CD5, and the authors estimated TCR strength using properties of the TRB CDR3.

The libraries of TRB cDNA were prepared using 5' RACE with UMI labels. TCRdb derives one entry per CDR3 protein from the 5' RACE reads, leaving out DNA. The sample holds about 39,000 distinct CDR3 sequences. The CDR3 is made up of 15 amino acids. From germline, CDR1 is SQVTM and CDR2 ANQGSEA. The genes are TRBV29-1 and TRBJ2-3. The specimen sequenced was memory CD8+ T cells from blood. This clonotype was obtained from a human donor in good health. Some clones in this sample may be carry-over from other donors' samples. CDR3 residues: CSVVLGMGFTDTQYF.